The TCR beta chain under discussion was sequenced for a study of T-cell memory formation after mild COVID-19. About the research overall: TCR clusters mostly belonged to single donors.

Comments on this clonotype: The antigen remains unidentified.

The 5'RACE method, run with constant-segment primers, produced TCR alpha and TCR beta cDNA libraries (carrying sample barcodes and UMIs). TCRdb re-called the 5' RACE reads with MiXCR, one entry per CDR3 protein. The sample consists of around 130,000 distinct CDR3 sequences, 13% to 15% of them appearing once. This CDR3 is 13 amino acids long. Germline V gives CDR1 SQVTM, CDR2 ANQGSEA. V lost 8 bases and J lost 2; bases outside the gene matches: 8. Points from the study as a whole: The study found balanced CD4/CD8 in clones contracting day 15 to 85 and a CD4+ lean in later expanders. Detection of some responders pre-infection suggested pre-existing cross-reactive memory T cells participated.

The origin of this receptor is an adult woman who had mild COVID-19 (a few samples of this study predate the infection). Cell type and time point are not known. Sequences were obtained from PBMCs or a T cell subset sorted from them (not recorded which). The chain couples TRBV29-1 to TRBJ2-7, with 8 bases identical to TRBD1. The CDR3 reads CSIGQGSTYEQYF. CDR3 sequence (DNA): TGCAGCATTGGACAGGGATCCACCTACGAGCAGTACTTC.